Each of the 29 T cell receptor beta chains below was sequenced from the same sample in a study of blood T cells in healthy people across ages. The use of a sample-barcoded 5' primer and a J-beta primer mix characterized a second PCR of 7 to 11 cycles. TCRdb re-called the 5' RACE reads through MiXCR, storing one row per CDR3 protein. The sample has 600,000 or so distinct CDR3 sequences, about 45% seen once. The sequenced sample was blood. The receptor source for this set is an older man in good health.

Ten or more counts support this clonotype. The J gene is TRBJ2-4, the V gene TRBV7-9; 11 nucleotides match TRBD2. This CDR3 is built from 16 residues. CDR1 is SEHNR and CDR2 is FQNEAQ in the germline V gene (reference sequence). With 3 bases clipped from V and 1 base from J, the junction kept 2 bases outside the gene matches. CDR3 sequence: CASSFLAGGAKNIQYF. The CDR3, as DNA: TGTGCCAGCAGCTTCTTAGCGGGGGGGGCCAAAAACATTCAGTACTTC.

This chain links TRBV20-1 with TRBJ1-6; 7 bases agree with TRBD1. The CDR3 spans 13 residues. The J segment lost 6 bases and the V segment lost 3 bases, leaving 2 bases of the junction unmatched. CDR1 is DFQATT and CDR2 is SNEGSKA in the germline V gene (reference sequence). The CDR3 DNA sequence: TGCAGTGCTAGTGGGACAGCTAATTCACCCCTCCACTTT. It codes for CSASGTANSPLHF.

This clonotype was counted only a few times. This chain uses TRBV6-2 or TRBV6-3 with TRBJ2-4; D not certain. Judging by the DNA end, TRBJ2-7 fits better; the J call may be wrong. Germline CDR1 and CDR2: MNHEY and SVGEGT. The CDR3 totals 16 residues. CDR3: CASRLGGQTSSYEQYF. CDR3 in DNA: TGTGCCAGCAGACTGGGTGGGCAGACCTCCAGCTACGAGCAGTACTTC.

This clonotype came up many times. The chain links TRBV6-6 to TRBJ1-1; D possibly corresponds to TRBD1 (6 bases). The CDR3 runs 15 residues. The V end was cut by 6 bases, the J end by 1 base, with 15 bases between. The germline V gene encodes CDR1 MNHNY and CDR2 SVGAGI (reference sequence). The CDR3: CASSRQGPRNTEAFF. For the CDR3, the DNA is TGTGCCAGCAGCCGCCAGGGGCCCCGGAACACTGAAGCTTTCTTT.

This clonotype was recorded a few times. The chain uses TRBV4-2 and TRBJ2-7; 11 bases align to TRBD2. This CDR3 is 19 amino acids long. The J segment lost 4 bases and the V segment lost 4 bases, leaving 18 bases of the junction unmatched. Germline lookup yields CDR1 LGHNA and CDR2 YNFKEQ. The CDR3 loop reads CASSLWDRGTSGFLYEQYF. CDR3 bases: TGTGCCAGCAGCCTCTGGGACCGAGGGACTAGCGGTTTCCTTTACGAGCAGTACTTC.

The rearrangement joins TRBV5-1 to TRBJ1-6; 8 bases map to TRBD1. V shed 7 bases, J shed 8 bases, and the junction held 11 bases outside the gene matches. Germline V gene lookup returns CDR1 SGHRS and CDR2 YFSETQ. This CDR3 comprises 15 residues. Here the CDR3 reads CASCTTAGGDSPLHF. In nucleotides, the CDR3 is TGCGCCAGCTGCACCACCGCAGGGGGCGATTCACCCCTCCACTTT.

CDR3 nucleotide sequence: TGTGCCAGCAGCTTAGGTTACGGTGGCTACACCTTC. As protein: CASSLGYGGYTF. The chain is built from TRBV7-2 and TRBJ1-2; D remains unclear. The germline V and J ends were trimmed by 1 base and 7 bases, with 7 bases remaining between them. This CDR3 is built from 12 residues. Germline loops: CDR1 SGHTA, CDR2 FQGNSA.

This clonotype turned up a few times. V is TRBV7-2 and J is TRBJ2-7; D gene unclear. CDR1 is SGHTA and CDR2 is FQGNSA in the germline V gene. The CDR3 spans 12 residues. Trimming left V 5 bases short and J 3 bases short, with 8 bases between. The CDR3 protein is CASSQTIYEQYF. CDR3 bases: TGTGCCAGCAGCCAGACAATCTACGAGCAGTACTTC.

This chain connects TRBV20-1 to TRBJ1-5, with 8 bases fitting TRBD1. V dropped 6 bases and J dropped 7; count of bases not matched to a gene: 8. CDR1 and CDR2 from the germline V gene are DFQATT and SNEGSKA (reference sequence). There are 13 residues in the CDR3. CDR3 sequence: CSAKGQAGQPQHF. DNA for the CDR3: TGCAGTGCAAAGGGACAGGCTGGCCAGCCCCAGCATTTT.

J is TRBJ1-1 and V is TRBV12-3 or TRBV12-4, with a weak D call TRBD1 (6 bases). V gave up 6 bases and J gave up 2 bases, with 13 bases separating them. This CDR3 region has 14 residues. This CDR3 reads CASSATDSNTEAFF. DNA for the CDR3: TGTGCCAGCAGCGCAACGGACAGTAACACTGAAGCTTTCTTT.

The rearrangement joins TRBV27 to TRBJ2-1; tentative D call: TRBD2 (6 bases). Per germline, CDR1 MNHEY and CDR2 SMNVEV (reference sequence). V dropped 5 bases and J dropped 5 bases, with 22 bases sitting between them. This CDR3 spans 17 amino acids. CDR3 bases: TGTGCCAGCAGTCCTCGACCGGGGCCGGGGGAGGACAATGAGCAGTTCTTC. Translated, it gives CASSPRPGPGEDNEQFF.

As concerns this clonotype: This may come from a read error, since a much larger clone is one base off. The V call is TRBV7-9, the J call TRBJ2-5, with 9 bases matching TRBD1. The length of the CDR3 is 14 residues. Germline V gene sequence: CDR1 SEHNR, CDR2 FQNEAQ (reference sequence). The CDR3 DNA reads TGTGCCAGCAGCTTAGGACAGGGGGAAGAGGCCCAGTACTTC. This gives the protein CASSLGQGEEAQYF.

The chain employs TRBV20-1 and TRBJ2-5, with D perhaps given as TRBD1 or TRBD2 (5 bases each). The J call may be in error: the DNA end matches TRBJ2-7 better. The CDR3 runs 14 residues. The germline V gene encodes CDR1 DFQATT and CDR2 SNEGSKA (reference sequence). The CDR3 loop reads CSATRDLSTYEQYF. CDR3 nucleotides: TGCAGTGCTACAAGGGACCTCTCAACCTACGAGCAGTACTTC.

This clonotype was detected a few times. The chain uses TRBV20-1 and TRBJ2-4, with D perhaps matching TRBD2 (7 bases). The CDR3 consists of 20 residues. CDR1 and CDR2 (germline): DFQATT, SNEGSKA (reference sequence). Trimming took off 3 bases at V and 0 bases at J, with 27 bases between the two ends. CDR3: CSASLRRGALSSLAKNIQYF. The CDR3 nucleotides are TGCAGTGCTAGCCTCCGACGGGGGGCGCTTAGCTCACTAGCCAAAAACATTCAGTACTTC.

This clonotype was seen more than once but under ten times. In DNA form, the CDR3 reads TGCAGTGCTAGGAGGGGGAGGGCCCCCTACAATGAGCAGTTCTTC. Its protein is CSARRGRAPYNEQFF. The gene calls are TRBV20-1 and TRBJ2-1; the D gene is possibly TRBD2 (7 bases). This CDR3 contains 15 residues. Trimming removed 3 bases from V and 2 bases from J, with 14 bases in between. Germline CDR1 and CDR2: DFQATT and SNEGSKA (reference sequence).

The V gene is TRBV4-2, the J gene TRBJ2-2, with 10 bases that match TRBD2. CDR3 length equals 15 residues. Losses at the gene ends were 1 base for V and 4 bases for J; bases not matched to a gene: 0. Germline V lookup: CDR1 LGHNA, CDR2 YNFKEQ. CDR3 in DNA: TGTGCCAGCAGCCAAGCTAGCGGGAGCACCGGGGAGCTGTTTTTT. This encodes CASSQASGSTGELFF.

The chain carries TRBV15 and TRBJ2-1; 10 nucleotides line up with TRBD2. Looked up from germline, CDR1 is LNHNV and CDR2 is YYDKDF (reference sequence). The V gene end was trimmed by 5 bases and the J gene end by 2 bases; junction bases not matched to a gene: 6. The CDR3 is 16 amino acids. In DNA, the CDR3 is TGTGCCACCAGCGCATATAGCGGGGGGCCCTACAATGAGCAGTTCTTC. It specifies CATSAYSGGPYNEQFF.

The chain uses TRBV7-9 and TRBJ1-6, with D tentatively TRBD1 (6 bases). CDR3 length: 14 amino acids. Trimming removed 5 bases from V and 10 bases from J, with 15 bases in between. Germline CDR1 SEHNR, CDR2 FQNEAQ (reference sequence). The CDR3 is CASSRTGQGSPLHF. DNA for the CDR3: TGTGCCAGCAGCCGTACAGGGCAAGGATCACCCCTCCACTTT.

This clonotype was detected a few times. The chain is built from TRBV2 and TRBJ2-1; D might be TRBD1 or TRBD2, each matching 5 bases. V was cut by 3 bases and J by 2 bases, with 11 bases left in between. The CDR3 contains 15 residues. Per the germline V gene, CDR1 is SNHLY and CDR2 is FYNNEI. As DNA, the CDR3 is TGTGCCAGCAGTGAGGGGGAGTTAGCCTACAATGAGCAGTTCTTC. Its protein is CASSEGELAYNEQFF.

V usage is TRBV27 and J usage is TRBJ2-3, with TRBD2 matching over 8 bases. The V and J ends lost 2 bases and 5 bases, in that order; junction bases with no gene match: 9. The CDR3 sequence is 16 residues long. CDR1 and CDR2 (germline): MNHEY, SMNVEV (reference sequence). The CDR3 sequence: CASSLGPGGEGDTQYF. The CDR3 DNA sequence: TGTGCCAGCAGTTTAGGCCCGGGAGGGGAAGGAGATACGCAGTATTTT.

This clonotype was detected a few times. The chain couples TRBV12-3 or TRBV12-4 to TRBJ1-1, with no clear D. This CDR3 contains 16 residues. The germline V and J ends were trimmed by 7 bases and 4 bases, with 22 bases remaining between them. The CDR3 region has the DNA TGTGCCAGCATCCCCGGTGGGTATGTGATCGGCACTGAAGCTTTCTTT. This sequence encodes CASIPGGYVIGTEAFF.

The chain employs TRBV2 and TRBJ1-5; D is undetermined. This CDR3 region has 12 residues. V lost 3 bases to trimming and J lost 9 bases, with 9 bases between them. Germline values: CDR1 SNHLY, CDR2 FYNNEI. CDR3 sequence: CASSDPTRPQHF. CDR3 sequence (DNA): TGTGCCAGCAGTGACCCCACTCGGCCCCAGCATTTT.

The CDR3 coding sequence is TGCAGCGTCGAACTAAACCTCTCCCACTACGAGCAGTACTTC. It codes for CSVELNLSHYEQYF. The V call is TRBV29-1, the J call TRBJ2-5; D is unresolved. The end of the DNA aligns better with TRBJ2-7, so the J call may be wrong. Per germline, CDR1 SQVTM and CDR2 ANQGSEA. This CDR3 contains 14 residues.

This clonotype was detected once. V gene TRBV7-2 combines with J gene TRBJ2-1; 7 nucleotides line up with TRBD1. The J call may not be correct, given that the DNA end is closer to TRBJ2-7. The CDR3 has 16 residues. The germline V gene encodes CDR1 SGHTA and CDR2 FQGNSA. For the CDR3, the DNA is TGTGCCAGCAGCTTAGAGGGGGCGCTGGGCTACAATGAGCAGTACTTC. It codes for CASSLEGALGYNEQYF.

The genes are TRBV28 and TRBJ2-5; D ambiguous. Between the trimmed V and J ends, which lost 2 bases and 0 bases, there was a span of 13 bases. Germline V lookup: CDR1 MDHEN, CDR2 SYDVKM. The CDR3 has 16 amino acids. CDR3 protein: CASSLPRTTYQETQYF. CDR3 sequence (DNA): TGTGCCAGCAGTTTACCCCGAACAACGTACCAAGAGACCCAGTACTTC. The complete variable domain, with remaining parts taken from reference TRBV28 and TRBJ2-5, reads DVKVTQSSRYLVKRTGEKVFLECVQDMDHENMFWYRQDPGLGLRLIYFSYDVKMKEKGDIPEGYSVSREKKERFSLILESASTNQTSMYLCASSLPRTTYQETQYFGPGTRLLVL.

J is TRBJ2-4 and V is TRBV6-2 or TRBV6-3, with D tentatively TRBD1 or TRBD2 (5 bases each). Judging by the DNA end, TRBJ2-7 fits better; the J call may be wrong. Germline loops: CDR1 MNHEY, CDR2 SVGEGT. The CDR3 loop spans 12 amino acids. CDR3 amino acids: CASSGDAYEQYF. CDR3 nucleotide sequence: TGTGCCAGCTCCGGGGACGCCTACGAGCAGTACTTC.

This chain joins TRBV20-1 and TRBJ2-3, with D unresolved. V was trimmed by 2 bases and J by 2 bases, leaving 5 bases between them. The germline V gene has CDR1 DFQATT and CDR2 SNEGSKA (reference sequence). The CDR3 contains 12 residues. This chain's CDR3 is CSARPNTDTQYF. CDR3 nucleotides: TGCAGTGCTAGACCTAACACAGATACGCAGTATTTT.

Turning to this clonotype: At one end the junction does not follow the germline gene, possibly because of a read error. The CDR3 bases are TGTGCCGGCAGTTACTCGGCCGTACGGAACACGGAAGCTTTCTTT. Its translation is CAGSYSAVRNTEAFF. The chain couples TRBV6-5 to TRBJ1-1; D gene ambiguous. This CDR3 is built from 15 residues. Germline V lookup: CDR1 MNHEY, CDR2 SVGAGI.

The rearrangement uses TRBV12-3 or TRBV12-4 and TRBJ2-1, with 9 bases matching TRBD1. This CDR3 spans 15 amino acids. With V trimmed by 3 bases and J by 4 bases, 4 bases remained unmatched. This CDR3 is CASSFPGQGYNEQFF. The CDR3 DNA follows: TGTGCCAGCAGTTTTCCGGGACAGGGTTACAATGAGCAGTTCTTC.